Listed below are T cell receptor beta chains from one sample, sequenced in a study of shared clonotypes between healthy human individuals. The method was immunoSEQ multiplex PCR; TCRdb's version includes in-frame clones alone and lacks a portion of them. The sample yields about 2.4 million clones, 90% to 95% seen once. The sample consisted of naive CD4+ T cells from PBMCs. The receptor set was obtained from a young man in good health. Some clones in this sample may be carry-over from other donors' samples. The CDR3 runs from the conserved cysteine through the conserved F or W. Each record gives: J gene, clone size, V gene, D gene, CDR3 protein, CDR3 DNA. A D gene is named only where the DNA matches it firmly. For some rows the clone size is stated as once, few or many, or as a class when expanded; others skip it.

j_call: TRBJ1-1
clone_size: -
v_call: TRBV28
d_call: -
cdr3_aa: CASSLRAGLAFF
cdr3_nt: TGTGCCAGCAGTTTAAGGGCAGGCTTGGCTTTCTTT

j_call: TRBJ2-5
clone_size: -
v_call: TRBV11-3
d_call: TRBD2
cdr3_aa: CASSNAVTGGRRETQYF
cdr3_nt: TGTGCCAGCAGCAACGCGGTGACGGGGGGAAGACGAGAGACCCAGTACTTC

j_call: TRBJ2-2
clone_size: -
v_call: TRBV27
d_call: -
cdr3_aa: CASSRATVNTGELFF
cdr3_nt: TGTGCCAGCAGTAGGGCTACGGTGAACACCGGGGAGCTGTTTTTT

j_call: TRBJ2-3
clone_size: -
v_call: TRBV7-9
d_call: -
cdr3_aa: CASSLARRATTDTQYF
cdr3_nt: TGTGCCAGCAGCTTAGCTCGGCGGGCAACCACAGATACGCAGTATTTT

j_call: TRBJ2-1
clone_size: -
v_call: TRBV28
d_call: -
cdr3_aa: CASIRGDRYNEQFF
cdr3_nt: TGTGCCAGCATCAGGGGGGATAGATACAATGAGCAGTTCTTC

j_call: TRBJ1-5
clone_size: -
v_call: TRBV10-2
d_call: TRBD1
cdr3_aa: CASRDRRDQPQHF
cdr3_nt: TGCGCCAGCAGGGACAGGAGAGATCAGCCCCAGCATTTT

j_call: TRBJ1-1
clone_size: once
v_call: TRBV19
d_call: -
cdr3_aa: CASRGSERMAAEAFF
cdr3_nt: TGTGCCAGTAGGGGGTCAGAGAGGATGGCGGCTGAAGCTTTCTTT

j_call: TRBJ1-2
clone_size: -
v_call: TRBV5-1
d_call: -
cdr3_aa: CASSSGTGQGYGYTF
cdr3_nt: TGCGCCAGCAGCTCGGGGACCGGGCAGGGCTATGGCTACACCTTC

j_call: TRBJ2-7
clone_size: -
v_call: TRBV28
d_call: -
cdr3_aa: CASSTRTVRAYEQYF
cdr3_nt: TGTGCCAGCAGTACCCGGACTGTTAGGGCCTACGAGCAGTACTTC

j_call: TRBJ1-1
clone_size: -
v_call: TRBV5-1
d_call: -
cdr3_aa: CASSLLRPRNTEAFF
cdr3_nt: TGCGCCAGCAGCTTGTTGAGACCGCGGAACACTGAAGCTTTCTTT

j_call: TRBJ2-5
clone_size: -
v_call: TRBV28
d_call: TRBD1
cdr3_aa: CASSAERGRETQYF
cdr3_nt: TGTGCCAGCAGTGCGGAGAGGGGGCGAGAGACCCAGTACTTC

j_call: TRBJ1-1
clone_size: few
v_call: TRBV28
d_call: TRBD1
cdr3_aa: CASSSQGANTEAFF
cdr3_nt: TGTGCCAGCAGTTCCCAGGGGGCGAACACTGAAGCTTTCTTT

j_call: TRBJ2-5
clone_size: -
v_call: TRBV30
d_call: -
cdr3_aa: CAWSVGGRTQYF
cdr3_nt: TGTGCCTGGAGTGTTGGCGGGCGGACCCAGTACTTC

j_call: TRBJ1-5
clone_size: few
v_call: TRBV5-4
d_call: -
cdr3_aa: CASSLAGGNQPQHF
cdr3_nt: TGTGCCAGCAGCTTGGCAGGGGGCAATCAGCCCCAGCATTTT

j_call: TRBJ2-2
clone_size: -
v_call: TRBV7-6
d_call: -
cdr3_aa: CASSRLPGGTGELFF
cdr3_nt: TGTGCCAGCAGCCGCTTGCCCGGGGGAACCGGGGAGCTGTTTTTT

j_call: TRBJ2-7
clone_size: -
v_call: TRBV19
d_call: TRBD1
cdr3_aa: CASSTMGTGTGGYEQYF
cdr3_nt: TGTGCCAGTAGTACAATGGGGACCGGGACAGGGGGCTACGAGCAGTACTTC

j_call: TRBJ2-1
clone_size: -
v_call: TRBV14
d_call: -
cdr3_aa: CASSYKVRSYNEQFF
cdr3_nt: TGTGCCAGCAGCTACAAGGTTAGGTCCTACAATGAGCAGTTCTTC

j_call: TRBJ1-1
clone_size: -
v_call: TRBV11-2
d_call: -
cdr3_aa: CASSLSHALEAFF
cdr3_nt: TGTGCCAGCAGCCTGAGCCATGCCCTTGAAGCTTTCTTT

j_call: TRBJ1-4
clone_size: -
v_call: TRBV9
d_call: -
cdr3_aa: CASSVGVRDHSEKLFF
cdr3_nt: TGTGCCAGCAGCGTAGGTGTAAGGGACCATAGTGAAAAACTGTTTTTT

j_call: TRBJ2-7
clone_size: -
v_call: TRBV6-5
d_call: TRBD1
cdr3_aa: CASSSGQGREQYF
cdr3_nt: TGTGCCAGCAGTTCGGGACAGGGCCGCGAGCAGTACTTC

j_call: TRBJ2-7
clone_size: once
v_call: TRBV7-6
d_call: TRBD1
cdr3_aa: CASSFVGTGASEQYF
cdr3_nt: TGTGCCAGCAGCTTCGTCGGGACAGGGGCCTCCGAGCAGTACTTC

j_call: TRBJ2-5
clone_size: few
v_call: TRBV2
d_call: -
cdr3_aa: CASSEQETQYF
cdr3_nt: TGTGCCAGCAGTGAACAAGAGACCCAGTACTTC

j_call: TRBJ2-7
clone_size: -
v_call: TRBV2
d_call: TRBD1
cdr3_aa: CASSEPNRGWSYEQYF
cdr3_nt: TGTGCCAGCAGCGAACCCAACAGGGGCTGGTCCTACGAGCAGTACTTC

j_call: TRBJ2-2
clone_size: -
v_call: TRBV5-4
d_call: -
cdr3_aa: CASSSSQGKLFF
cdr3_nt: TGTGCCAGCAGTTCCTCCCAGGGGAAGCTGTTTTTT

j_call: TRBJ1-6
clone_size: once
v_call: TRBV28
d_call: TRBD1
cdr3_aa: CASNGRDRALNSPLHF
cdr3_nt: TGTGCCAGCAACGGAAGGGACAGGGCCCTTAATTCACCCCTCCACTTT

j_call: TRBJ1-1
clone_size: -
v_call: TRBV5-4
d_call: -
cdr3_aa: CASSAPTGGTEAFF
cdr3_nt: TGTGCCAGCAGCGCCCCTACGGGGGGCACTGAAGCTTTCTTT

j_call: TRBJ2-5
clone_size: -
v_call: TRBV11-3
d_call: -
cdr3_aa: CASSLGAGQETQYF
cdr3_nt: TGTGCCAGCAGCTTAGGGGCAGGTCAAGAGACCCAGTACTTC

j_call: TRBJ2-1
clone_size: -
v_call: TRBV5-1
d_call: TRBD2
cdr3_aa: CASSLIVAGPYNEQFF
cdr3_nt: TGCGCCAGCAGCTTGATAGTAGCGGGTCCCTACAATGAGCAGTTCTTC

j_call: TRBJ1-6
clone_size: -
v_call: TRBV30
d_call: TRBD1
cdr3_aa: CAWADRANSPLHF
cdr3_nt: TGTGCCTGGGCGGACAGGGCCAATTCACCCCTCCACTTT

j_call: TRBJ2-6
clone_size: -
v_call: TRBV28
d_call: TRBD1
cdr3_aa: CASSVGTVLTGGANVLTF
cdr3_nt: TGTGCCAGCAGTGTCGGGACAGTACTAACTGGTGGGGCCAACGTCCTGACTTTC

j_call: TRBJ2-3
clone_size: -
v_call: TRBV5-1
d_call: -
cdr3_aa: CASSLRFEAFSTDTQYF
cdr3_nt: TGCGCCAGCAGCTTAAGGTTTGAGGCCTTTAGCACAGATACGCAGTATTTT

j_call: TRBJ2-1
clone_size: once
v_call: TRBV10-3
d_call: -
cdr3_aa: CAISDVFSSNSYNEQFF
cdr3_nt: TGTGCCATCAGTGATGTTTTTTCTTCCAACTCCTACAATGAGCAGTTCTTC

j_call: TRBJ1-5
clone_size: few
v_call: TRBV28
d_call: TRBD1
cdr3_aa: CASSLTGTGNQPQHF
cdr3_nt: TGTGCCAGCAGTTTGACAGGGACGGGAAATCAGCCCCAGCATTTT

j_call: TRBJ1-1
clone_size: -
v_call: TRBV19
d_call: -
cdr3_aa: CASLNRVGNTEAFF
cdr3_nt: TGTGCCAGTTTAAACAGGGTTGGGAACACTGAAGCTTTCTTT

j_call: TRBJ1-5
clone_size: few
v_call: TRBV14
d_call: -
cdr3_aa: CASSQDWDQPQHF
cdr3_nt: TGTGCCAGCAGCCAAGACTGGGATCAGCCCCAGCATTTT

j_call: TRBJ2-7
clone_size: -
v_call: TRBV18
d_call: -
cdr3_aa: CASSPPGTNYEQYF
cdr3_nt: TGTGCCAGCTCACCACCCGGGACGAATTACGAGCAGTACTTC

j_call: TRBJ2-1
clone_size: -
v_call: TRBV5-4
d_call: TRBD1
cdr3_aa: CASSPKGQGGNEQFF
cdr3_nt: TGTGCCAGCAGCCCCAAGGGACAGGGGGGCAATGAGCAGTTCTTC

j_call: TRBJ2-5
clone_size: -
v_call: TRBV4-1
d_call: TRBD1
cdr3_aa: CASSRMQGVQETQYF
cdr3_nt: TGCGCCAGCAGCCGGATGCAGGGGGTTCAAGAGACCCAGTACTTC

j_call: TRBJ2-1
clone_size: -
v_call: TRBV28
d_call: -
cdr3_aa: CASSREEQFF
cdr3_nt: TGTGCCAGCAGTAGGGAGGAGCAGTTCTTC

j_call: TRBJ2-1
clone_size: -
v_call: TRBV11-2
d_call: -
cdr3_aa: CASSPSAFYNEQFF
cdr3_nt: TGTGCCAGCAGCCCCTCGGCGTTCTACAATGAGCAGTTCTTC

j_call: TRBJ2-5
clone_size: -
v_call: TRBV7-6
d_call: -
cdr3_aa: CASSLGPYNLGQETQYF
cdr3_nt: TGTGCCAGCAGCTTGGGACCGTACAATTTGGGGCAAGAGACCCAGTACTTC

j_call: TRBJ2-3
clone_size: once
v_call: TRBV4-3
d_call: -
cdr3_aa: CASSQEERVLATQYF
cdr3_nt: TGCGCCAGCAGCCAAGAGGAGCGGGTGTTAGCTACGCAGTATTTT